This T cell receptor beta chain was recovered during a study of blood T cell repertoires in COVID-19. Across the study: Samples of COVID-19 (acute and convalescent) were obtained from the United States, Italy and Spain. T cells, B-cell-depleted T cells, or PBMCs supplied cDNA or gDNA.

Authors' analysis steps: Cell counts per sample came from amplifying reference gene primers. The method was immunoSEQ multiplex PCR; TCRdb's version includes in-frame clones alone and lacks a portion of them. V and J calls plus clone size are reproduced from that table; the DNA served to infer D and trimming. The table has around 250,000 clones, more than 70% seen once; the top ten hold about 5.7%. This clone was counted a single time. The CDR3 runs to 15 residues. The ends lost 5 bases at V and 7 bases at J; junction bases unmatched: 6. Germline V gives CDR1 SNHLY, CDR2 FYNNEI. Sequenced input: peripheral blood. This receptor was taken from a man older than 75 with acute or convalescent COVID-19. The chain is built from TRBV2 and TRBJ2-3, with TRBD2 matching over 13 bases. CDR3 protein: CASSLGLAGTYTQYF. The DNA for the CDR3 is TGTGCCAGCAGTTTGGGACTAGCGGGAACTTATACGCAGTATTTT.